This TCR beta chain was profiled in a study of blood T cell repertoires in COVID-19. Study-wide background: Samples came from the United States, Italy and Spain, spanning acute and convalescent COVID-19. T cells, B-cell-depleted T cells, or PBMCs supplied cDNA or gDNA.

Followed longitudinally, the Seattle patients had been enrolled during active infection. Per the authors' pipeline: Cell counts per sample came from amplifying reference gene primers. The table came from immunoSEQ multiplex PCR; TCRdb's copy has only in-frame clones and leaves some out. From that table come the V and J calls and clone size; the DNA was used to work out D and trimming. The data hold under 250,000 clones, with around 86% observed a single time. Trimming cost V 8 bases and J 7 bases; bases outside gene matches: 14. Germline V gene lookup returns CDR1 LNHDA and CDR2 SQIVND (reference sequence). The CDR3 spans 16 residues.

This chain uses TRBV19 with TRBJ2-1, with TRBD2 matching 10 bases. What was sequenced was peripheral blood. The source of this sequence is a man aged 50 or older with COVID-19, enrolled during active disease. In nucleotides, the CDR3 is TGTGCCAGTTCTCGGGCTAGCGGGAGTATTAATAATGAGCAGTTCTTC. As protein: CASSRASGSINNEQFF.